This T cell receptor beta chain was identified during a study of STAT5B mutations in CD4+ large granular lymphocyte leukemia. Study results and limitations: CD4-sorted patient repertoires seemed more clonal than healthy CD4+ repertoires.

Sequencing was at survey level. Profiling relied on immunoSEQ multiplex PCR, and the TCRdb table lists in-frame clones only, not all of them. Among 25,000 to 30,000 clones, 78% were seen once, and the ten largest hold around 0.99%. Trimming removed 0 bases at V and 4 bases at J, with 7 bases between. In germline, CDR1 is SGHTA, CDR2 FQGNSA. The CDR3 covers 14 residues. Healthy controls were blood donor buffy coats. Turning to this clone: The antigen is undetermined.

The chain links TRBV7-2 to TRBJ2-1; D might be TRBD2 (5 bases). Material for sequencing was CD4+ T cells from blood buffy coats. This clonotype originated in a human donor in good health. The CDR3 DNA follows: TGTGCCAGCAGCTTAGCGCCGGGGTACAATGAGCAGTTCTTC. Translated, it gives CASSLAPGYNEQFF.